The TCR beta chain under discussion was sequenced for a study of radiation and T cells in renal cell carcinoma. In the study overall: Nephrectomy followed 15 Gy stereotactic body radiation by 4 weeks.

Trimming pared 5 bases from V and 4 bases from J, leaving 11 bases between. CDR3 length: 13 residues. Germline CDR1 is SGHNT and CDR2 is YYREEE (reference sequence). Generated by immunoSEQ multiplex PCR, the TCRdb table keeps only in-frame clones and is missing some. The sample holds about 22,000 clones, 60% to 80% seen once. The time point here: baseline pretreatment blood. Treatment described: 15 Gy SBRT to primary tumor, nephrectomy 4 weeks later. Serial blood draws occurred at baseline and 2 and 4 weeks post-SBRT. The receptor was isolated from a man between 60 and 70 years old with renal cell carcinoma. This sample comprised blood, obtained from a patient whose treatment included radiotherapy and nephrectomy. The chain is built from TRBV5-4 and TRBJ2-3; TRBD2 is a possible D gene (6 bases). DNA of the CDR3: TGTGCCAGCAGAGCAGTAGCGGCAGATACGCAGTATTTT. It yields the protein CASRAVAADTQYF.